Here is one T cell receptor (beta chain) with its context. The antigen remains unidentified. Measured with immunoSEQ multiplex PCR; TCRdb has only the in-frame clones, and not every one. The table includes about 16,000 clones, roughly 90% detected once. There are 13 residues in the CDR3. Trimming removed 7 bases at V and 4 bases at J, with 12 bases between. Per germline, CDR1 SGHDT and CDR2 YYEEEE. This record belongs to a study of OX40 agonist ivuxolimab in advanced cancers. As for the study in general: Ivuxolimab is an agonistic anti-OX40 (CD134) antibody, and patients were treated with it. Findings and caveats of the study: CD4+ and CD8+ blood T cells expanded clonally by week 6 at 0.1 to 3.0 mg/kg.

The rearrangement links TRBV5-6 to TRBJ2-1; D not resolved. The receptor was isolated from an adult with an advanced solid tumor such as melanoma, head and neck, liver or kidney cancer. Sequencing was performed on CD4+ or CD8+ T cells sorted from blood, taken in a trial of the OX40 agonist ivuxolimab. For the CDR3, the DNA is TGTGCCAGCTGTATCTCCGGTTACAATGAGCAGTTCTTC. It translates to CASCISGYNEQFF.